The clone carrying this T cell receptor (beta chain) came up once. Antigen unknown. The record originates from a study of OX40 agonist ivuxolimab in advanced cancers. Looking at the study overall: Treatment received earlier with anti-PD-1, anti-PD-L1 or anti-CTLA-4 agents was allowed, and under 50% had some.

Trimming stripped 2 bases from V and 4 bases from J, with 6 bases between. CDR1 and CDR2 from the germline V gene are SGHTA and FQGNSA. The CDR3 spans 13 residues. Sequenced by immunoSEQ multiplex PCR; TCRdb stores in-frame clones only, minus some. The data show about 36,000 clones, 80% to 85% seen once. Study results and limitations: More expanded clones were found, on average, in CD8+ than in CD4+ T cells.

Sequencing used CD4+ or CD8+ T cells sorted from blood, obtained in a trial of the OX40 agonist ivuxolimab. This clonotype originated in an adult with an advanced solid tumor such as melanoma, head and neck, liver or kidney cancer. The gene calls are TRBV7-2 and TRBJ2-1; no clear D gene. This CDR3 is CASSLSEYNEQFF. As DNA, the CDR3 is TGTGCCAGCAGCTTATCGGAATACAATGAGCAGTTCTTC.